This T cell receptor beta chain is drawn from a study of T cells after yellow fever vaccination. The study, taken as a whole, reports: Abundant contaminating clonotypes from the bulk population could appear in FACS-sorted repertoires.

The V gene lost 5 bases and the J gene lost 2 bases, with 13 bases spanning the gap. CDR3 size: 13 residues. Per germline, CDR1 SQVTM and CDR2 ANQGSEA. On this clonotype itself: A clone one base away is much larger, so this may be a read error.

TCRdb re-analysed the 5' RACE reads in MiXCR, keeping a single row per CDR3 protein. This repertoire shows 45,000 to 60,000 distinct CDR3 sequences, around 5.4% found once; its top ten account for 30% to 35%. The sample here was PBMCs, either bulk or a sorted T-cell subset (CD4+, CD8+, memory, or dextramer-sorted; not recorded which), taken on the day of the yellow fever booster vaccination. The TCR originated in a man younger than 30 who received the YFV17D yellow fever vaccine. The chain recombines TRBV29-1 with TRBJ2-7; D remains ambiguous. The CDR3 loop reads CSVSNTWPYEQYF. The CDR3 DNA sequence: TGCAGCGTTTCAAACACATGGCCCTACGAGCAGTACTTC.